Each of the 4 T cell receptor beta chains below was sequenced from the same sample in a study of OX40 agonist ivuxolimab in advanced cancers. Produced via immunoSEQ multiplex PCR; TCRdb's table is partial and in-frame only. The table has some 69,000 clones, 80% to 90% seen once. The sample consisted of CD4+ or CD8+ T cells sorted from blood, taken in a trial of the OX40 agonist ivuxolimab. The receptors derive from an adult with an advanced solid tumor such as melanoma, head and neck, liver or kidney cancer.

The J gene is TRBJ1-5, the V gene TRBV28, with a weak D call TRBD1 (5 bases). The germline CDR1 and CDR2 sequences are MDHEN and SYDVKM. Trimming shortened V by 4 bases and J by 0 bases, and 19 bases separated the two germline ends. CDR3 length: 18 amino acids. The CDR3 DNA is TGTGCCAGCAGTTCACTCCAAGTGGGGGGGGATAGCAATCAGCCCCAGCATTTT. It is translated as CASSSLQVGGDSNQPQHF.

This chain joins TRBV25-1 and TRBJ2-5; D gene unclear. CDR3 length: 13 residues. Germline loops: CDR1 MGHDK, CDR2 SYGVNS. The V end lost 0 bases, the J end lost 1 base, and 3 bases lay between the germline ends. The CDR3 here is CASSEYGQETQYF. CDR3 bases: TGTGCCAGCAGTGAATACGGCCAAGAGACCCAGTACTTC.

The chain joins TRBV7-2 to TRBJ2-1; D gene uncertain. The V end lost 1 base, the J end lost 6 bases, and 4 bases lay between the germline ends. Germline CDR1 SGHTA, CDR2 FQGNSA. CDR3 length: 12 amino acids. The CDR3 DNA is TGTGCCAGCAGCTTAGGCTTCAATGAGCAGTTCTTC. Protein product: CASSLGFNEQFF.

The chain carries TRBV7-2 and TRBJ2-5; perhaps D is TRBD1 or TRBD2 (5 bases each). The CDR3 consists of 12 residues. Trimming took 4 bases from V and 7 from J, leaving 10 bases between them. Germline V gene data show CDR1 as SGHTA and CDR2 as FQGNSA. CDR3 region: CASSSGLATQYF. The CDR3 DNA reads TGTGCCAGCAGCTCGGGGCTAGCGACCCAGTACTTC.